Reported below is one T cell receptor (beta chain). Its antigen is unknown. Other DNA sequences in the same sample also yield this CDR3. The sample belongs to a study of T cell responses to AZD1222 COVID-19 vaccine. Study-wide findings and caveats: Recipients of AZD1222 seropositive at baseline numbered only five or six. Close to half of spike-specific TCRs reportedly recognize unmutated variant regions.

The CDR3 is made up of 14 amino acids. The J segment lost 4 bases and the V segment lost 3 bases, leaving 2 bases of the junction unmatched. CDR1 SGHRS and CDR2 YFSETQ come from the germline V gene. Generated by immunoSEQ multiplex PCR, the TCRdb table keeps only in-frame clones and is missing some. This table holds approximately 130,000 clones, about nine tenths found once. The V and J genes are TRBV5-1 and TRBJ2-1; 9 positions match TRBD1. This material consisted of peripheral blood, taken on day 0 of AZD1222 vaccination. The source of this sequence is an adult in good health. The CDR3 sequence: CASSSTGGYNEQFF. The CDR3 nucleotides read TGCGCCAGCAGCTCGACAGGGGGGTACAATGAGCAGTTCTTC.